The 22 T cell receptor beta chains below come from one sample, sequenced in a study of T-cell reconstitution after alpha-beta-depleted transplantation in children (dated by TCRdb to about 2016). The treatment or condition label corresponds to: allogeneic hematopoietic cell transplantation with graft depleted of TCRalphabeta T cells and CD19 B cells. Receptor libraries were prepared by PCR. Sequencing was performed on an Illumina HiSeq 2500. TCR library preparation used molecular barcoding, with unique molecular identifiers applied to normalize quantification of the TCRbeta repertoire. In-frame beta chains were kept once TCRdb had trimmed the public reads at Q25 with fastp and called clones with MiXCR. CDR3 protein sequences are deduplicated, and each keeps its most common genes and DNA. Counted in this sample were approximately 1,000,000 distinct CDR3 sequences; about 29% of them appeared once. Around 30% of the sample lies in the top ten.

The sample here was PBMCs, mostly from graft donor cells, taken 360 days after TCRalphabeta/CD19-depleted stem cell transplant. The receptors here all came from a boy younger than two who had a stem cell transplant for SCID, so the T cells may come from the graft donor.

This clonotype was seen at least ten times. The chain employs TRBV5-1 and TRBJ1-1; a possible D gene is TRBD1 (6 bases). Trimming cost V 3 bases and J 4 bases, with 16 bases left between them. The CDR3 covers 15 residues. Germline V gene data show CDR1 as SGHRS and CDR2 as YFSETQ. The CDR3: CASSYPGGAPTEAFF. The CDR3 bases are TGCGCCAGCAGCTATCCCGGGGGCGCGCCCACTGAAGCTTTCTTT.

This chain links TRBV7-2 with TRBJ2-3; 7 bases agree with TRBD2. Germline V gene lookup returns CDR1 SGHTA and CDR2 FQGNSA. The V gene end was trimmed by 1 base and the J gene end by 0 bases; junction bases not matched to a gene: 7. The CDR3 sequence is 17 residues long. The CDR3 nucleotides are TGTGCCAGCAGCTTAGTCGGACTAGGGTTGAGCACAGATACGCAGTATTTT. Its translation: CASSLVGLGLSTDTQYF.

The CDR3 reads CSGRRDTDTQYF. The CDR3, as DNA: TGCAGTGGTCGGCGGGACACAGATACGCAGTATTTT. The chain carries TRBV20-1 and TRBJ2-3; TRBD2 might be the D (6 bases). Germline-derived CDR1 and CDR2 are DFQATT and SNEGSKA (reference sequence). This CDR3 spans 12 amino acids. V lost 7 bases, J lost 2 bases, and 10 bases lay in between.

This clonotype was detected only a few times. The rearrangement uses TRBV4-3 and TRBJ2-2, with 11 bases lining up with TRBD2. This CDR3 has 18 residues. Germline loops: CDR1 LGHNA, CDR2 YSLEER. With V trimmed by 1 base and J by 4 bases, 8 bases remained unmatched. CDR3 sequence reads: CASSQATLAGGLTGELFF. The CDR3 DNA reads TGCGCCAGCAGCCAAGCCACCTTAGCGGGGGGGCTCACCGGGGAGCTGTTTTTT.

This clonotype appeared a few times. The gene calls are TRBV2 and TRBJ2-2; 7 bases are shared with TRBD1. The CDR3 consists of 14 residues. Germline CDR1 SNHLY, CDR2 FYNNEI. V gave up 6 bases and J gave up 4 bases; unmatched junction bases: 5. The CDR3 is CASRRDRATGELFF. CDR3 nucleotides: TGTGCCAGCAGGCGTGACAGGGCCACCGGGGAGCTGTTTTTT.

The table lists this clonotype with many counts. J is TRBJ2-7 and V is TRBV28, with TRBD1 matching 9 bases. V lost 5 bases to trimming and J lost 1 base; unmatched junction nucleotides: 6. CDR3 length equals 15 residues. Per the germline V gene, CDR1 is MDHEN and CDR2 is SYDVKM. The CDR3 sequence: CASSPPGQGSYEQYF. CDR3 DNA: TGTGCCAGCAGTCCTCCGGGACAGGGATCCTACGAGCAGTACTTC.

This chain uses TRBV7-2 with TRBJ2-7, with TRBD1 identical over 8 bases. The germline gives CDR1 SGHTA, CDR2 FQGNSA. The junction had 8 bases not matched to a gene; V was cut back by 4 bases and J by 3 bases. The CDR3 totals 15 residues. CDR3 residues: CASSWGQASLYEQYF. The CDR3 DNA reads TGTGCCAGCAGCTGGGGACAGGCGTCCCTCTACGAGCAGTACTTC.

This chain connects TRBV6-5 to TRBJ1-1; the D is unclear. There are 16 residues in the CDR3. The germline V and J ends were trimmed by 2 bases and 0 bases, with 13 bases remaining between them. Germline CDR1 reads MNHEY; CDR2 reads SVGAGI. The CDR3 nucleotides are TGTGCCAGCAGTTACGAGACCGGGCCTTTGAACACTGAAGCTTTCTTT. Its protein is CASSYETGPLNTEAFF.

This clonotype showed up just a few times. This rearrangement joins TRBV9 to TRBJ2-1; D may be TRBD2 (7 bases). This CDR3 has 15 residues. V lost 3 bases, J lost 7 bases, and 17 bases lay in between. Germline V gene lookup returns CDR1 SGDLS and CDR2 YYNGEE. The CDR3 DNA sequence: TGTGCCAGCAGCGAACGAGGGGGGGTTCCAAATGAGCAGTTCTTC. Its protein is CASSERGGVPNEQFF.

This clonotype was counted a few times. The genes are TRBV10-3 and TRBJ2-7; D is possibly TRBD1 (6 bases). From germline, CDR1 is ENHRY and CDR2 SYGVKD. This CDR3 region has 15 residues. With 3 bases removed from V and 0 bases from J, the gap between germline ends came to 12 bases. CDR3 sequence: CAISDPRGTSYEQYF. The DNA for the CDR3 is TGTGCCATCAGTGACCCGAGGGGGACCTCCTACGAGCAGTACTTC.

This clonotype was recorded at least ten times. The V call is TRBV29-1, the J call TRBJ2-3; 11 bases match TRBD2. The V gene end was trimmed by 4 bases and the J gene end by 1 base; junction bases not matched to a gene: 1. From germline, CDR1 is SQVTM and CDR2 ANQGSEA. The CDR3 is 14 amino acids. CDR3 sequence reads: CSVGLAGRTDTQYF. In DNA form, the CDR3 reads TGCAGCGTTGGACTAGCGGGGCGCACAGATACGCAGTATTTT.

This chain's CDR3 is CASRLDPGSYNSPLHF. CDR3 bases: TGCGCCAGCAGACTAGATCCGGGCAGTTATAATTCACCCCTCCACTTT. This chain connects TRBV5-1 to TRBJ1-6, with D unresolved. The CDR3 covers 16 residues. Germline CDR1 reads SGHRS; CDR2 reads YFSETQ. V lost 5 bases and J 4 bases, leaving 16 bases between the germline ends.

This clonotype was seen only a few times. DNA of the CDR3: TGCAGTGCTAGACTAGCGGGCACCGGGGAGCTGTTTTTT. Translation gives CSARLAGTGELFF. The chain couples TRBV20-1 to TRBJ2-2; 8 nucleotides match TRBD2. CDR1 and CDR2 (germline): DFQATT, SNEGSKA (reference sequence). The V segment lost 2 bases and the J segment 4 bases; nucleotides outside the gene matches: 0. The CDR3 consists of 13 residues.

This clonotype showed up just once. This sequence may be a read error, since a much larger clone differs from it by one base. The chain is built from TRBV20-1 and TRBJ2-1; tentatively, D is TRBD1 (5 bases). Germline V gene lookup returns CDR1 DFQATT and CDR2 SNEGSKA (reference sequence). The CDR3 loop spans 14 amino acids. CDR3 DNA sequence: TGCAGTGCCGCCAGGGCCCTCGCCTACAATGAGGAGTTCTTC. It specifies CSAARALAYNEEFF.

CDR3 sequence reads: CASSQRRGPPNTGELFF. As DNA, the CDR3 is TGTGCCAGCAGCCAAAGAAGGGGGCCACCGAACACCGGGGAGCTGTTTTTT. J is TRBJ2-2 and V is TRBV14; TRBD1 matches 7 bases. Germline V gives CDR1 SGHDN, CDR2 FVKESK. With 2 bases clipped from V and 0 bases from J, the junction kept 6 bases outside the gene matches. The CDR3 is 17 amino acids. The full variable domain, with the rest looked up from reference TRBV14 and TRBJ2-2, is EAGVTQFPSHSVIEKGQTVTLRCDPISGHDNLYWYRRVMGKEIKFLLHFVKESKQDESGMPNNRFLAERTGGTYSTLKVQPAELEDSGVYFCASSQRRGPPNTGELFFGEGSRLTVL.

A few counts support this clonotype. The chain has TRBV13 and TRBJ2-7, with D perhaps matching TRBD2 (5 bases). The CDR3 sequence is 14 residues long. The V gene lost 6 bases and the J gene lost 3 bases, with 15 bases spanning the gap. Germline assignment: CDR1 PRHDT and CDR2 FYEKMQ (reference sequence). The CDR3, as DNA: TGTGCCAGCAGTTCGACTATAAAGTTCTACGAGCAGTACTTC. Encoded protein: CASSSTIKFYEQYF.

The chain combines TRBV20-1 with TRBJ1-1; no clear D. Germline values: CDR1 DFQATT, CDR2 SNEGSKA (reference sequence). This CDR3 is built from 14 residues. The germline V and J ends were trimmed by 3 bases and 1 base, with 12 bases remaining between them. The CDR3 region has the DNA TGCAGTGCTAGGGGAGATCCTTGGAACACTGAAGCTTTCTTT. This gives the protein CSARGDPWNTEAFF.

This clonotype was observed at least ten times. J is TRBJ1-2 and V is TRBV12-3 or TRBV12-4, with 7 bases that match TRBD1. Trimming at V came to 6 bases and at J to 5 bases, leaving 6 bases not matched to a gene. The CDR3 covers 13 residues. This chain's CDR3 is CASSATGNYGYTF. The CDR3 region has the DNA TGTGCCAGCAGCGCGACAGGGAATTATGGCTACACCTTC.

This clonotype was counted a few times. CDR3: CASSLFTFVNTEAFF. CDR3 DNA sequence: TGTGCCAGCAGCTTATTTACATTCGTGAACACTGAAGCTTTCTTT. This rearrangement joins TRBV13 to TRBJ1-1; D is unclear. Germline lookup yields CDR1 PRHDT and CDR2 FYEKMQ (reference sequence). The germline V and J ends were trimmed by 2 bases and 0 bases, with 10 bases remaining between them. This CDR3 region has 15 residues.

The gene calls are TRBV5-1 and TRBJ1-1, with 7 bases identical to TRBD1. V was clipped by 2 bases and J by 1 base; unmatched bases: 2. The CDR3 consists of 14 residues. From germline, CDR1 is SGHRS and CDR2 YFSETQ. The CDR3: CASSFTGENTEAFF. In nucleotides, the CDR3 is TGCGCCAGCAGCTTCACAGGGGAGAACACTGAAGCTTTCTTT.

The chain has TRBV4-2 and TRBJ2-2; 10 bases agree with TRBD2. V lost 0 bases to trimming and J lost 1 base; unmatched junction nucleotides: 5. Germline loops: CDR1 LGHNA, CDR2 YNFKEQ. The CDR3 has 18 residues. CDR3 nucleotide sequence: TGTGCCAGCAGCCAAGATGGGCTAGCGGGAGTGAACACCGGGGAGCTGTTTTTT. This sequence encodes CASSQDGLAGVNTGELFF.

This rearrangement joins TRBV20-1 to TRBJ2-1; D may correspond to TRBD1 or TRBD2 (5 bases each). Germline V gene lookup returns CDR1 DFQATT and CDR2 SNEGSKA (reference sequence). Trimming cost V 3 bases and J 7 bases, with 16 bases left between them. CDR3 length equals 14 residues. CDR3 amino acids: CSARGPRWGNEQFF. The CDR3 DNA follows: TGCAGTGCTAGGGGGCCTAGGTGGGGGAATGAGCAGTTCTTC.